This TCR beta chain was retrieved from a study of blood T cell repertoires in COVID-19. On the study more broadly: The origin of the acute and convalescent COVID-19 samples was the United States, Italy and Spain. PBMCs, B-cell-depleted T cells, or T cells provided the cDNA or gDNA that made up the material.

On this clone itself: The same CDR3 can be traced to other DNA sequences in this sample.

Germline V CDR1 and CDR2: LGHDT, YNNKEL (reference sequence). With 3 bases clipped from V and 6 bases from J, the junction kept 4 bases outside the gene matches. CDR3 size: 13 residues. The data were produced by immunoSEQ multiplex PCR, yet TCRdb's version contains in-frame clones alone and is incomplete. Among about 380,000 clones listed, 75% to 90% were seen once. This chain uses TRBV3-1 (or the pseudogene TRBV3-2) with TRBJ1-1; TRBD1 aligns across 7 bases. The TCR sequence derives from a woman aged 18-29 years with acute or convalescent COVID-19. Sequencing input: peripheral blood. CDR3 protein: CASSQTQGAEAFF. CDR3 DNA: TGTGCCAGCAGCCAGACTCAGGGGGCTGAAGCTTTCTTT.